The clone carrying this T cell receptor (beta chain) was recorded once. The antigen is unknown. Generated by immunoSEQ multiplex PCR, the TCRdb table keeps only in-frame clones and is missing some. Among 30,000 to 35,000 clones listed, almost 90% were seen once. The data were obtained in a study of T cells in localized non-small cell lung cancer. Study-level findings and limits: Among the top 100 tumor clones, a median approximately 60 appeared in adjacent lung. A single tumor region was sequenced, leaving heterogeneity possible. Higher blood T cell density went with longer overall survival. Highest T cell clonality was seen in uninvolved adjacent lung, surpassing that measured in tumor.

Germline CDR1 and CDR2: SGHKS and YYEKEE (reference sequence). The CDR3 is 14 amino acids. Trimming stripped 3 bases from V and 3 bases from J, with 13 bases between. The source is a woman between 35 and 70 years old with stage I lung adenocarcinoma. This sequence joins TRBV5-5 and TRBJ2-7; D may correspond to TRBD1 or TRBD2 (5 bases each). This sample comprised peripheral blood, obtained before any cancer treatment. In nucleotides, the CDR3 is TGTGCCAGCAGCTGGGACCGTGATTACTACGAGCAGTACTTC. Translated, it gives CASSWDRDYYEQYF.